Listed below are T cell receptor beta chains from one sample, sequenced in a study of technical replicates of blood from several donors. Libraries were prepared by immunoSEQ multiplex PCR; TCRdb keeps only in-frame clonotypes and omits some of them. Among 85,000 to 100,000 clones listed, roughly 95% were seen once. The sample was T cells isolated from PBMCs. Every receptor here comes from a human donor in good health. Each CDR3 is given with its conserved first and last residue. The order of the fields is J gene, D gene, V gene, CDR3 protein, CDR3 DNA. D genes are given only for firm matches.

J: TRBJ2-4
D: TRBD1
V: TRBV5-4
CDR3: CASRSDPGTEDIQYF
DNA: TGTGCCAGCAGATCCGACCCCGGGACAGAAGACATTCAGTACTTC

J: TRBJ1-5
D: -
V: TRBV10-3
CDR3: CAISTGGREPQHF
DNA: TGTGCCATCAGTACGGGAGGTAGGGAGCCCCAGCATTTT

J: TRBJ1-1
D: TRBD1
V: TRBV6-6
CDR3: CASSYGQGGLRREAFF
DNA: TGTGCCAGCAGTTATGGACAGGGCGGGCTAAGACGGGAAGCTTTCTTT

J: TRBJ2-7
D: -
V: TRBV5-4
CDR3: CASSLSGELVYEQYF
DNA: TGTGCCAGCAGCCTCTCGGGGGAGTTAGTCTACGAGCAGTACTTC

J: TRBJ2-5
D: TRBD1
V: TRBV7-2
CDR3: CASSSWTGEETQYF
DNA: TGTGCCAGCAGCTCTTGGACAGGGGAAGAGACCCAGTACTTC

J: TRBJ2-3
D: -
V: TRBV2
CDR3: CASRSRDTQYF
DNA: TGTGCCAGCCGCTCCAGGGATACGCAGTATTTT

J: TRBJ2-2
D: -
V: TRBV19
CDR3: CASSMGYRGNTGELFF
DNA: TGTGCCAGTAGTATGGGGTATCGGGGGAACACCGGGGAGCTGTTTTTT

J: TRBJ1-2
D: -
V: TRBV10-2
CDR3: CASSEEGGAPGYTF
DNA: TGCGCCAGCAGTGAAGAAGGAGGGGCGCCTGGCTACACCTTC

J: TRBJ2-3
D: TRBD1
V: TRBV7-8
CDR3: CASSLDDRTGENQPQYF
DNA: TGTGCCAGCAGCTTAGATGATCGGACAGGGGAAAATCAGCCCCAGTATTTT

J: TRBJ2-5
D: TRBD2
V: TRBV6-5
CDR3: CASTGLAGAIQYF
DNA: TGTGCCAGCACCGGACTAGCGGGGGCCATCCAGTACTTC

J: TRBJ2-1
D: TRBD2
V: TRBV5-5
CDR3: CASSYSGGLYNEQFF
DNA: TGTGCCAGCAGCTATAGCGGGGGGCTCTACAATGAGCAGTTCTTC

J: TRBJ2-7
D: -
V: TRBV27
CDR3: CASSSSAYEQYF
DNA: TGTGCCAGCAGCTCCTCGGCCTACGAGCAGTACTTC